The 15 T cell receptor beta chains given below trace back to one sample, sequenced in a study of STAT3 mutations in large granular lymphocyte leukemia. Study-wide findings and caveats: In T-cell large granular lymphocyte leukemia, about half of patients showed multiple immunodominant subclonotypes.

TCRdb's copy holds only in-frame clones and misses some; the assay was immunoSEQ multiplex PCR. The profile covers about 4,300 clones, with around 55% appearing a single time and roughly 55% taken by the ten largest. Their specific antigens are unknown. The sequencing input was peripheral blood mononuclear cells. The receptor set was obtained from a male patient aged 50 to 59 with T-cell large granular lymphocyte leukemia. Some clones in this sample may be carry-over from other donors' samples.

This clone was seen a handful of times. The J gene is TRBJ2-7, the V gene TRBV5-6, with unresolved D. V was trimmed by 2 bases and J by 5 bases, leaving 5 bases between them. Germline CDR1 is SGHDT and CDR2 is YYEEEE. The CDR3 has 11 residues. The CDR3 protein is CASSFRDEQYF. CDR3 DNA sequence: TGTGCCAGCAGCTTCCGTGACGAGCAGTACTTC.

DNA of the CDR3: TGTGCCAGCAGAGTCGGACAGGGATGGTTCTATGGCTACACCTTC. Translated, it gives CASRVGQGWFYGYTF. V gene TRBV27 combines with J gene TRBJ1-2; 8 bases fit TRBD1. V shed 6 bases, J shed 4 bases, and the junction held 10 bases outside the gene matches. The germline V gene encodes CDR1 MNHEY and CDR2 SMNVEV (reference sequence). The CDR3 runs to 15 residues.

This clone has more than one count but fewer than ten. The chain is built from TRBV6-1 and TRBJ1-2; TRBD1 matches at 7 bases. V was clipped by 2 bases and J by 4 bases; unmatched bases: 4. CDR1 and CDR2 from the germline V gene are MNHNS and SASEGT. The CDR3 totals 14 residues. In nucleotides, the CDR3 is TGTGCCAGCAGTGAAATGAGACAGGGCTATGGCTACACCTTC. Translating gives CASSEMRQGYGYTF.

The V and J genes are TRBV5-1 and TRBJ2-7; D is uncertain. Deletions cut 0 bases from V and 2 bases from J, with 12 bases between. CDR1 is SGHRS and CDR2 is YFSETQ in the germline V gene. This CDR3 region has 15 residues. CDR3 loop: CASSLEPSSPYEQYF. In DNA form, the CDR3 reads TGCGCCAGCAGCTTGGAACCCAGCAGCCCCTACGAGCAGTACTTC.

This chain links TRBV6-6 with TRBJ2-5; D gene unclear. In germline, CDR1 is MNHNY, CDR2 SVGAGI (reference sequence). The CDR3 has 14 amino acids. V was pared by 4 bases and J by 5 bases, with 14 bases between. CDR3 bases: TGTGCCAGCAGTTCTCCGGAAGAACGGGAGACCCAGTACTTC. It specifies CASSSPEERETQYF.

This clone was recorded a few times. The chain has TRBV7-9 and TRBJ2-7, with D maybe TRBD1 (6 bases). The CDR3 consists of 14 residues. Germline assignment: CDR1 SEHNR and CDR2 FQNEAQ (reference sequence). Between the trimmed V and J ends, which lost 5 bases and 12 bases, there was a span of 23 bases. The CDR3 loop is CASSPGTSGLVGYF. As DNA, the CDR3 is TGTGCCAGCAGCCCAGGGACATCCGGGTTAGTTGGGTACTTC.

This CDR3 reads CASSKDTYEQYF. CDR3 nucleotides: TGTGCCAGCAGTAAAGACACCTACGAGCAGTACTTC. The chain is built from TRBV2 and TRBJ2-7; D is unclear. Germline V gene lookup returns CDR1 SNHLY and CDR2 FYNNEI. The V and J ends lost 5 bases and 2 bases respectively, with 7 bases between them. The CDR3 extends over 12 amino acids.

The genes are TRBV6-1 and TRBJ2-7; no clear D gene. Trimming shortened V by 6 bases and J by 0 bases, and 6 bases separated the two germline ends. CDR1 and CDR2 (germline): MNHNS, SASEGT. The CDR3 covers 12 residues. The CDR3 is CASREHSYEQYF. As DNA, the CDR3 is TGTGCCAGCAGAGAACACTCCTACGAGCAGTACTTC.

This clone was detected only a few times. The chain is built from TRBV5-1 and TRBJ1-5, with D possibly matching TRBD1 (6 bases). V was cut by 0 bases and J by 6 bases, with 7 bases left in between. Looked up from germline, CDR1 is SGHRS and CDR2 is YFSETQ. The CDR3 totals 13 residues. The CDR3 here is CASSLEGGQPQHF. CDR3 sequence (DNA): TGCGCCAGCAGCTTGGAAGGGGGTCAGCCCCAGCATTTT.

This clone was seen only a few times. The chain links TRBV4-1 to TRBJ2-5; possibly TRBD1 or TRBD2 for D (5 bases each). V was cut by 1 base and J by 3 bases, with 9 bases left in between. Germline V lookup: CDR1 MGHRA, CDR2 YSYEKL. The CDR3 loop spans 14 amino acids. Here the CDR3 DNA reads TGCGCCAGCAGCCAAGGGTGGGGGAAAGAGACCCAGTACTTC. Translation: CASSQGWGKETQYF.

By its share, this clone is medium-sized. The rearrangement links TRBV19 to TRBJ1-1; D gene unclear. Germline values: CDR1 LNHDA, CDR2 SQIVND (reference sequence). There are 15 residues in the CDR3. Trimming cost V 5 bases and J 0 bases, with 13 bases left between them. The DNA for the CDR3 is TGTGCCAGTAGTCAATTGGCGCCGATGAACACTGAAGCTTTCTTT. This translates into CASSQLAPMNTEAFF.

This rearrangement joins TRBV13 to TRBJ2-7; TRBD2 might be the D (7 bases). The CDR3 contains 16 residues. The V gene's germline CDR1 is PRHDT and CDR2 FYEKMQ (reference sequence). Between the trimmed V and J ends, which lost 5 bases and 4 bases, there was a span of 21 bases. CDR3 DNA: TGTGCCAGCAGCCCCCCGGGGGCTAGCGGTTCTTACGAGCAGTACTTC. Its protein is CASSPPGASGSYEQYF.

This rearrangement joins TRBV18 to TRBJ2-7; possible D gene TRBD2, 6 bases. The germline V gene encodes CDR1 KGHSH and CDR2 LQKENI. Deletions cut 5 bases from V and 2 bases from J, with 16 bases between. CDR3 length equals 15 residues. The CDR3 is CASSIGGGITYEQYF. CDR3 DNA sequence: TGTGCCAGCTCAATCGGTGGAGGGATCACCTACGAGCAGTACTTC. Drawing the rest from reference TRBV18 and TRBJ2-7, the complete variable domain is NAGVMQNPRHLVRRRGQEARLRCSPMKGHSHVYWYRQLPEEGLKFMVYLQKENIIDESGMPKERFSAEFPKEGPSILRIQQVVRGDSAAYFCASSIGGGITYEQYFGPGTRLTVT.

The gene calls are TRBV2 and TRBJ2-7; 12 bases map to TRBD2. This CDR3 has 17 amino acids. Per the germline V gene, CDR1 is SNHLY and CDR2 is FYNNEI. J was trimmed by 5 bases and V by 6 bases; bases with no gene match: 14. In DNA form, the CDR3 reads TGTGCCAGCAGAAGGGGACTAGCGGGTGAGTCCCTGAACGAGCAGTACTTC. Its translation: CASRRGLAGESLNEQYF.

The chain links TRBV10-3 to TRBJ2-2, with 11 bases aligning to TRBD1. The V gene end was trimmed by 3 bases and the J gene end by 7 bases; junction bases not matched to a gene: 4. The CDR3 has 15 residues. CDR1 is ENHRY, CDR2 SYGVKD, per germline. CDR3 DNA sequence: TGTGCCATCAGTGACCGGGGACAGGGGGACGGGGAGCTGTTTTTT. It codes for CAISDRGQGDGELFF.